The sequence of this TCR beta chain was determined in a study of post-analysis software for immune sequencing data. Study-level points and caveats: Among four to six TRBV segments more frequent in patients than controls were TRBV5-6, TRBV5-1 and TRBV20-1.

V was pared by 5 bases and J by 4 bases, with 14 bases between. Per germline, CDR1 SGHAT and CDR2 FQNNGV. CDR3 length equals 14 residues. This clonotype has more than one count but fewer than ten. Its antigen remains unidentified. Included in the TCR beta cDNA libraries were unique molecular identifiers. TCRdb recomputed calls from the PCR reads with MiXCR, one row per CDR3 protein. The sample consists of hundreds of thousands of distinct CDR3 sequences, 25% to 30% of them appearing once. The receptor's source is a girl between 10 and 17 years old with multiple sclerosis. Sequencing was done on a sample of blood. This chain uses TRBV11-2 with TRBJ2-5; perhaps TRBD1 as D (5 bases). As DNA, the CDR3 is TGTGCCAGCAGCGTCAGGGATCTGAGAGAGACCCAGTACTTC. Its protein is CASSVRDLRETQYF.